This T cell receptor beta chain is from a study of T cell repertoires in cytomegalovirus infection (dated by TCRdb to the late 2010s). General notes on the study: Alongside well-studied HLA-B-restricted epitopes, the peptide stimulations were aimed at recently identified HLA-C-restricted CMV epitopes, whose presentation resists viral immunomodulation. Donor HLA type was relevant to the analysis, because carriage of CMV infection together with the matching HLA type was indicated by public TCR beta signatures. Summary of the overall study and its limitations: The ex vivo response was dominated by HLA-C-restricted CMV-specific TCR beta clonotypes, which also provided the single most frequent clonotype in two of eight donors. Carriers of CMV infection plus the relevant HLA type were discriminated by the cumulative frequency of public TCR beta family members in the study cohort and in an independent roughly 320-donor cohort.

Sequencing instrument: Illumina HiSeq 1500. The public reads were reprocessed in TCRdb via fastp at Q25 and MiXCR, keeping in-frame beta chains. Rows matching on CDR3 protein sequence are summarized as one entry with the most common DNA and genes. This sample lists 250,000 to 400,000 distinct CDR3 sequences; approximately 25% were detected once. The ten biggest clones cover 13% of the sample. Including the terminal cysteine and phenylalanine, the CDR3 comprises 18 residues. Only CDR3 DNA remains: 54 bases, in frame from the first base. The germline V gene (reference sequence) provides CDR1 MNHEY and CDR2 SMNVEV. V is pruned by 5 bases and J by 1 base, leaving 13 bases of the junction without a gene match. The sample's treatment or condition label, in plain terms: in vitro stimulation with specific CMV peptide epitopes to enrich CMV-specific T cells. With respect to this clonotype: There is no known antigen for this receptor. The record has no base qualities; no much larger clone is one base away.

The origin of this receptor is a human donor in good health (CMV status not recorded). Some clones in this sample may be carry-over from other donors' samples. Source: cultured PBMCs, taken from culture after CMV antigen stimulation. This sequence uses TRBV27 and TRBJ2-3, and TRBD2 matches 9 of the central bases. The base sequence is TGTGCCAGCAGTCCCCGCCTCTTCAAGCGGGAGGGCACAGATACGCAGTATTTT. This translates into CASSPRLFKREGTDTQYF.